This TCR beta chain appears in the sequencing data of a study of breast tumors, draining lymph nodes, adjacent tissues. Study conclusions and caveats: Compared with lymph nodes, tumors were less diverse; compared with nontumor tissue, more. Tumor T cell lymph node origin was a supported hypothesis, not proven. Most tumor T cells seemingly derive from lymph node, then expand in tumor.

Samples came from axillary lymph nodes draining the breast cancer. Ten or more counts support this clonotype. Its antigen is not identified. The CDR3 runs 13 residues. Germline CDR1 is SNHLY and CDR2 is FYNNEI. V lost 7 bases, J lost 6 bases, and 16 bases lay in between. A single record per CDR3 protein comes from TCRdb applying MiXCR to the multiplex PCR reads. This table holds about 150,000 distinct CDR3 sequences, under 25% found once. Sequencing input: axillary lymph node tissue. This TCR was sampled from a female donor with breast cancer. Some clones in this sample may be carry-over from other donors' samples. V usage is TRBV2 and J usage is TRBJ2-7; the D gene is possibly TRBD2 (5 bases). The DNA of the CDR3 is TGTGCCAGCACGGAAGCGGTGCAGCGCGAGCAGTACTTC. It yields the protein CASTEAVQREQYF.